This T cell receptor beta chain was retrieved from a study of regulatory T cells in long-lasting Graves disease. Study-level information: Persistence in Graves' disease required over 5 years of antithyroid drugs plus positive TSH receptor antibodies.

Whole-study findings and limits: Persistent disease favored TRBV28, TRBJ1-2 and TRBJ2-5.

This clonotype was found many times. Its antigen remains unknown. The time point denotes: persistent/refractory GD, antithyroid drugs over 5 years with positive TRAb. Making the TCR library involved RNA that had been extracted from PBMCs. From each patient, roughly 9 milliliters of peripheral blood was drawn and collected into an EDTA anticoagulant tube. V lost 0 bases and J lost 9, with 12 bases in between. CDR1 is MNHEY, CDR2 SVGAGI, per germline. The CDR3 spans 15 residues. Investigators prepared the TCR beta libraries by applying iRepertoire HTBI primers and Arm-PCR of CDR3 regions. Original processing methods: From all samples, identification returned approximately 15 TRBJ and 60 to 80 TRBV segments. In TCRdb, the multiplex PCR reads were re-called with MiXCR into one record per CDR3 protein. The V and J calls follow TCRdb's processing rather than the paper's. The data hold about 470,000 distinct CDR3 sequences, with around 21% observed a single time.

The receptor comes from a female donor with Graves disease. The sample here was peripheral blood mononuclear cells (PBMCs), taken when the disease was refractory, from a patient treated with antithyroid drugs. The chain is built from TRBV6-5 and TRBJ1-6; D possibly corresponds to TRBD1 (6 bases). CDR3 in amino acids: CASSYSQGGSSPLHF. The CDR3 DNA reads TGTGCCAGCAGTTACTCTCAAGGGGGTAGTTCACCCCTCCACTTT.